This T cell receptor beta chain comes out of a study of regulatory T cells in long-lasting Graves disease. Background on the study: Freshly diagnosed Graves' patients had used antithyroid drugs for under 3 months. Broader study findings: Segments TRBV28, TRBJ1-2 and TRBJ2-5 showed preferential usage in persistent disease.

This CDR3 is built from 15 residues. Germline assignment: CDR1 KGHSH and CDR2 LQKENI. V dropped 2 bases and J dropped 11 bases, with 16 bases sitting between them. Both iRepertoire HTBI primers and Arm-PCR of CDR3 regions were used to build the TCR beta libraries. TCRdb reanalysed the multiplex PCR reads using MiXCR and keeps one entry per CDR3 protein. The profile covers hundreds of thousands of distinct CDR3 sequences, with around 17% appearing a single time and around 27% taken by the ten largest. This clonotype came up many times. The antigen remains unidentified. Documented time point: newly diagnosed GD, antithyroid drugs for less than 3 months. RNA extracted from PBMCs served as the sequencing template. The sample was also reused in another study, on T cells in Graves' hyperthyroidism and ophthalmopathy.

This sequence joins TRBV18 and TRBJ1-6; D perhaps matches TRBD1 (6 bases). The clonotype was recovered from a man in his forties with Graves disease. This specimen consisted of peripheral blood mononuclear cells (PBMCs), obtained at new diagnosis, from a patient treated with antithyroid drugs. The DNA for the CDR3 is TGTGCCAGCTCACCAAGGTCAGGGGAAAGTACACCCCTCCACTTT. Translating it yields CASSPRSGESTPLHF.